This T cell receptor beta chain was sequenced during a study of T cell clones after liver transplantation. Whole-study findings and limits: Graft donor-reactive T cells may have migrated into the graft rather than being deleted. Compared with third party-reactive sequences, donor-reactive ones declined more, independent of withdrawal success.

Thawed unstimulated PBMCs were FACS-sorted by CD3, CD4 and CD8 into two populations. This clone has only a few counts. Its antigen is currently unknown. Here immunoSEQ multiplex PCR was the method, and the copy in TCRdb shows in-frame clones only, minus some. The sample consists of tens of thousands of clones, approximately 84% of them appearing once. Trimming took off 5 bases at V and 2 bases at J, with 22 bases between the two ends. From germline, CDR1 is MNHEY and CDR2 SMNVEV (reference sequence). The length of the CDR3 is 19 residues. The receptor was derived from a human donor who received a liver transplant. The source material was CD4+ T cells from blood, sampled before liver transplant. V and J are TRBV27 and TRBJ2-6, with D possibly being TRBD2 (7 bases). Here the CDR3 DNA reads TGTGCCAGCAGTCCTCTGAGGGGGGGCGGGACCGCTGGGGCCAACGTCCTGACTTTC. Its translation: CASSPLRGGGTAGANVLTF.